Sequencing of this TCR beta chain was carried out in a study of T cell changes during pregnancy in multiple sclerosis. Generated by immunoSEQ multiplex PCR, the TCRdb table keeps only in-frame clones and is missing some. This sample carries 15,000 to 20,000 clones, around 87% of them seen once, and the ten largest clones take 13%. V shed 3 bases and J shed 0 bases, with 2 bases lying between them. The CDR3 covers 11 residues. Germline values: CDR1 DFQATT, CDR2 SNEGSKA (reference sequence). With respect to this clone: Other DNA sequences in the same sample also yield this CDR3.

The rearrangement joins TRBV20-1 to TRBJ2-5; D is unclear. Here the sequenced sample was CD8+ T cells from peripheral blood mononuclear cells, taken in the third trimester of pregnancy. The receptor comes from a female donor in good health, enrolled as a control in a pregnancy study. The CDR3 bases are TGCAGTGCTAGTAACCAAGAGACCCAGTACTTC. This sequence encodes CSASNQETQYF.